The present T cell receptor beta chain was sequenced within a study of cytomegalovirus exposure and HLA in healthy donors. This clone is a singleton in its sample. Researchers ran the PCR with 60 Vbeta and 13 Jbeta primers. Assay used: immunoSEQ multiplex PCR; TCRdb lists only in-frame clones, some missing. The sample has some 140,000 clones; around nine tenths are singletons. The V gene's germline CDR1 is MNHEY and CDR2 SVGAGI. This CDR3 contains 14 residues. Trimming at V came to 7 bases and at J to 5 bases, leaving 11 bases not matched to a gene. The source is a woman aged 30 to 39 in good health and CMV-seronegative. This chain joins TRBV6-5 and TRBJ2-7, with 7 bases matching TRBD2. The sample consisted of PBMCs. The CDR3 region has the DNA TGTGCCAGCACCCTGGGACTACCATTCCACGAGCAGTACTTC. Amino acids: CASTLGLPFHEQYF.